This T cell receptor (beta chain) comes out of a study of post-analysis software for immune sequencing data. Study observations and caveats: With TRBV5-6, TRBV5-1 and TRBV20-1 included, several TRBV segments were more frequent in patients than in controls.

The TCR beta cDNA libraries carried unique molecular identifiers. MiXCR, run by TCRdb on the PCR reads, gives a single entry per CDR3 protein. The table records about half a million distinct CDR3 sequences, nearly 45% of them present only once. Germline CDR1 and CDR2: LGHNA and YNFKEQ. V was clipped by 3 bases and J by 7 bases, with 10 bases between them. The CDR3 runs to 12 residues. Comments on this clonotype: What it binds is unknown.

The rearrangement joins TRBV4-2 to TRBJ2-7, with a possible D match to TRBD2 (5 bases). The TCR sequence derives from a girl aged 10 to 17 with multiple sclerosis. The sequenced sample consisted of blood. This chain's CDR3 is CASSHILGEQYF. The CDR3 region has the DNA TGTGCCAGCAGCCATATACTAGGTGAGCAGTACTTC.